Listed here are 7 T cell receptor beta chains from one sample, sequenced in a study of memory CD4+ T cells and cytomegalovirus serostatus. The sort gate was single viable CD3+CD4+CD8-CD45RO+ cells for memory CD4+ T cells. Assay: immunoSEQ multiplex PCR; the TCRdb copy retains only in-frame clones and omits some. Among about 96,000 clones, approximately 80% were seen once, and the ten largest hold 3.6%. The sequenced sample consisted of memory CD4+ T cells from blood. These receptors originate from an adult in good health and CMV-seropositive.

This chain links TRBV7-2 with TRBJ1-5, with D possibly matching TRBD1 (5 bases). Germline assignment: CDR1 SGHTA and CDR2 FQGNSA. This CDR3 comprises 15 residues. V gave up 5 bases and J gave up 2 bases, with 13 bases separating them. The chain's CDR3 is CASSLVGGGNQPQHF. In DNA, the CDR3 is TGTGCCAGCAGCCTAGTTGGGGGGGGCAATCAGCCCCAGCATTTT.

The CDR3 DNA sequence: TGTGCCAGCAGCTTAACGGGTGGCTCGGGCGGGGAGCTGTTTTTT. This translates into CASSLTGGSGGELFF. The chain links TRBV7-9 to TRBJ2-2; no clear D. CDR1 and CDR2 (germline): SEHNR, FQNEAQ (reference sequence). This CDR3 region has 15 residues. V lost 2 bases and J lost 7, with 14 bases in between.

This clone was seen a single time. The V gene is TRBV9, the J gene TRBJ2-3, with D maybe TRBD2 (6 bases). Germline CDR1 and CDR2: SGDLS and YYNGEE. The CDR3 is 14 amino acids. V was pared by 4 bases and J by 4 bases, with 13 bases between. The CDR3 reads CASSPRLVADTQYF. CDR3 bases: TGTGCCAGCAGCCCCCGACTAGTGGCAGATACGCAGTATTTT.

The chain employs TRBV30 and TRBJ2-6; 7 nucleotides agree with TRBD1. CDR3 size: 18 residues. Looked up from germline, CDR1 is GTSNPN and CDR2 is SVGIG (reference sequence). The trim removed 3 bases at V and 0 bases at J, leaving 11 bases unmatched. CDR3 protein: CAWRSLGQRLSGANVLTF. The CDR3 DNA follows: TGTGCCTGGAGATCGCTGGGACAGAGGCTCTCTGGGGCCAACGTCCTGACTTTC.

The chain couples TRBV5-1 to TRBJ1-1; D unclear. The CDR3 has 14 residues. The V end lost 0 bases, the J end lost 5 bases, and 11 bases lay between the germline ends. The germline CDR1 and CDR2 sequences are SGHRS and YFSETQ. The CDR3 is CASSLGTEGTEAFF. The DNA of the CDR3 is TGCGCCAGCAGCTTGGGAACAGAAGGGACTGAAGCTTTCTTT.

The rearrangement uses TRBV7-2 and TRBJ1-3; no firm D call. This CDR3 has 14 amino acids. The germline V and J ends were trimmed by 7 bases and 2 bases, with 12 bases remaining between them. The germline V gene encodes CDR1 SGHTA and CDR2 FQGNSA. The CDR3 nucleotides read TGTGCCAGCACCATCGACATGACTGGAAACACCATATATTTT. This encodes CASTIDMTGNTIYF.

The rearrangement links TRBV7-9 to TRBJ1-4; TRBD1 might be the D (6 bases). Per germline, CDR1 SEHNR and CDR2 FQNEAQ (reference sequence). Trimming took 6 bases from V and 7 from J, leaving 18 bases between them. The CDR3 runs to 15 residues. The CDR3 sequence: CASSTYEDSFEKLFF. The CDR3 DNA follows: TGTGCCAGCAGTACCTACGAGGACAGTTTTGAAAAACTGTTTTTT. The variable domain in full, completed from reference TRBV7-9 and TRBJ1-4, reads DTGVSQNPRHKITKRGQNVTFRCDPISEHNRLYWYRQTLGQGPEFLTYFQNEAQLEKSRLLSDRFSAERPKGSFSTLEIQRTEQGDSAMYLCASSTYEDSFEKLFFGSGTQLSVL.